The source of this TCR beta chain is a study of OX40 agonist ivuxolimab in advanced cancers. Study overall: Allowance was made for prior anti-PD-1, anti-PD-L1 or anti-CTLA-4 therapy, and 40% to 45% had some.

Germline-derived CDR1 and CDR2 are MNHEY and SVGAGI. Trimming took off 0 bases at V and 1 base at J, with 10 bases between the two ends. CDR3 length: 16 amino acids. Profiling relied on immunoSEQ multiplex PCR, and the TCRdb table lists in-frame clones only, not all of them. The sample includes some 48,000 clones, over 60% of them seen just once. On this clone itself: Its antigen is currently unknown.

Whole-study findings and limits: Dosing at 0.1 to 3.0 mg/kg was accompanied by clonal expansion of CD4+ and CD8+ blood T cells by week 6.

Material: CD4+ or CD8+ T cells sorted from blood, obtained in a trial of the OX40 agonist ivuxolimab. The clonotype was recovered from an adult with an advanced solid tumor such as melanoma, head and neck, liver or kidney cancer. The chain is built from TRBV6-5 and TRBJ1-3, with D tentatively TRBD1 (5 bases). CDR3 bases: TGTGCCAGCAGTTACTCCCTCGGGGGATCTGGAAACACCATATATTTT. It translates to CASSYSLGGSGNTIYF.